These T cell receptor beta chains were read from a single sample in a study of blood T cell repertoires in COVID-19. Data came from immunoSEQ multiplex PCR; TCRdb stores just in-frame clones and leaves some out. Of 170,000 or so clones listed, 90% to 95% are singletons. Sequences were obtained from peripheral blood. All receptors derive from a middle-aged man with acute or convalescent COVID-19. Each CDR3 is given with its conserved first and last residue. The order of the fields is V gene, J gene, D gene, clone size, CDR3 DNA, CDR3 protein. The D gene is left open where the match is weak. Size tells how often a clone was seen (once, few, many) or the class of an expanded clone, and some rows leave it out.

TRBV6-5	TRBJ1-5	.	.	TGTGCCAGCAGTTACTCAAGGGAGGTTCAGCCCCAGCATTTT	CASSYSREVQPQHF
TRBV7-9	TRBJ2-1	.	.	TGTGCCAGCAGCCGTAGCACGGAGGGGCAGTTCTTC	CASSRSTEGQFF
TRBV9	TRBJ1-5	.	.	TGTGCCAGCAGCCCGGGGGATCGGCAGCCCCAGCATTTT	CASSPGDRQPQHF
TRBV24-1	TRBJ2-3	TRBD2	.	TGTGCCACCAGTGATCGCCAGCGGGGGACCACAGATACGCAGTATTTT	CATSDRQRGTTDTQYF
TRBV7-9	TRBJ2-5	TRBD2	.	TGTGCCAGCAGCCCGGGACTAGCGGGGGCCCAAGAGACCCAGTACTTC	CASSPGLAGAQETQYF
TRBV7-2	TRBJ1-5	.	.	TGTGCCAGCAGCCCACCCGGCGGGGGAAATCAGCCCCAGCATTTT	CASSPPGGGNQPQHF
TRBV4-1	TRBJ2-7	TRBD1	.	TGCGCCAGCAGCCAAGAGTCACACAGGGGCCTGGAGCAGTACTTC	CASSQESHRGLEQYF
TRBV5-1	TRBJ2-2	.	once	TGCGCCAGCAGCTTGCGTATCGCGAACACCGGGGAGCTGTTTTTT	CASSLRIANTGELFF
TRBV2	TRBJ1-3	.	.	TGTGCCAGCAGTGAACAGTCTGTGGGGGGCTCTGGAAACACCATATATTTT	CASSEQSVGGSGNTIYF
TRBV30	TRBJ1-2	.	.	TGTGCCTGGAACGGGTTCAACTATGGCTACACCTTC	CAWNGFNYGYTF
TRBV3-1/TRBV3-2	TRBJ1-6	.	.	TGTGCCAGCAGCTCCTACCCGGGGGGCCTTGGTTCACCCCTCCACTTT	CASSSYPGGLGSPLHF
TRBV29-1	TRBJ1-2	.	.	TGCAGCGTACAGGGCAGGCGAGGCTACACCTTC	CSVQGRRGYTF
TRBV24-1	TRBJ2-5	TRBD2	.	TGTGCCACCAGCGAAGCGGGAGGGGAGACCCAGTACTTC	CATSEAGGETQYF
TRBV10-3	TRBJ1-2	.	once	TGTGCCATCAGTGAAGGACGGGAGTACTACACCTTC	CAISEGREYYTF
TRBV19	TRBJ2-2	.	.	TGTGCCAGTACCATGAGGGTCCCCGGGGAGCTGTTTTTT	CASTMRVPGELFF
TRBV11-2	TRBJ2-1	.	.	TGTGCCAGCAGCTTAGGGGGCCGGTACGTCAATGAGCAGTTCTTC	CASSLGGRYVNEQFF
TRBV9	TRBJ2-1	.	.	TGTGCCAGCAGCGTAGCCCTAGGAGTATACAATGAGCAGTTCTTC	CASSVALGVYNEQFF
TRBV6-4	TRBJ2-3	.	.	TGTGCCAGCAGTTCTTCAGTCACAGATACGCAGTATTTT	CASSSSVTDTQYF
TRBV2	TRBJ2-5	.	few	TGTGCCAGCACAAGGCGGGACGAAGGAGAGACCCAGTACTTC	CASTRRDEGETQYF
TRBV11-2	TRBJ2-6	.	few	TGTGCCAGCAGCTTATTAGGGGGGACTAATGGGGCCAACGTCCTGACTTTC	CASSLLGGTNGANVLTF
TRBV7-9	TRBJ1-1	.	.	TGTGCCAGCAGCCCAACCTCAGGGGAGTTAGACGCTTTCTTT	CASSPTSGELDAFF
TRBV29-1	TRBJ2-5	.	.	TGCAGCGTTGAAGCGGGCCAAGAGACCCAGTACTTC	CSVEAGQETQYF
TRBV28	TRBJ2-7	TRBD1	.	TGTGCCAGCACCAGGGGGTACGAGCAGTACTTC	CASTRGYEQYF
TRBV4-1	TRBJ2-7	.	.	TGCGCCAGCAGCCAAGAGGCGCAGGGCTACGAGCAGTACTTC	CASSQEAQGYEQYF
TRBV19	TRBJ2-5	.	.	TGTGCCAGTAGTAGAGGGTTCCAAGAGACCCAGTACTTC	CASSRGFQETQYF
TRBV18	TRBJ1-2	TRBD1	.	TGTGCCAGCTCACCACAATCGGACCCGCCGGGACAGGGGGATGGCTACACCTTC	CASSPQSDPPGQGDGYTF
TRBV19	TRBJ1-1	TRBD1	.	TGTGCCAGTAGTAGGTCCCCGACAGGGACGAACACTGAAGCTTTCTTT	CASSRSPTGTNTEAFF